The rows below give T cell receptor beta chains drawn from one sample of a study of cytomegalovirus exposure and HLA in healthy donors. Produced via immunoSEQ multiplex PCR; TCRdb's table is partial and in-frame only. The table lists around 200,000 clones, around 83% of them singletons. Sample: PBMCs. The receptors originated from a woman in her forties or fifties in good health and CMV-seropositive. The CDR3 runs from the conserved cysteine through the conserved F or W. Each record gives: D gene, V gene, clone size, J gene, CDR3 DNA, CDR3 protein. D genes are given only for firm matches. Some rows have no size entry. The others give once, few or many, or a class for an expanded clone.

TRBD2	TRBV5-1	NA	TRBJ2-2	TGCGCCAGCAGCAGGACTAGCGGGGGGAACACCGGGGAGCTGTTTTTT	CASSRTSGGNTGELFF
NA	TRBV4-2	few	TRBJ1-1	TGTGCCAGCAGCTCCAATCGCCGGACAGTAGGTTCCACTGAAGCTTTCTTT	CASSSNRRTVGSTEAFF
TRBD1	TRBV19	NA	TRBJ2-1	TGTGCCAGTAGTATCGGACAGGGGGTTAGGTCCTACAATGAGCAGTTCTTC	CASSIGQGVRSYNEQFF
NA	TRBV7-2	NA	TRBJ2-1	TGTGCCAGCAGCTTAGGAGGTATACTCTACAATGAGCAGTTCTTC	CASSLGGILYNEQFF
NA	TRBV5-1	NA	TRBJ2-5	TGCGCCAGCAGTCTCCGGACAGTTGGGTCAGGAGAGACCCAGTACTTC	CASSLRTVGSGETQYF
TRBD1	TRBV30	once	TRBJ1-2	TGTGCCTGGAGTACAAGGACAGGCTATGGCTACACCTTC	CAWSTRTGYGYTF
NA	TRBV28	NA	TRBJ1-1	TGTGCCATCTCGGACACCCGACGGTGGGCTTTCTTT	CAISDTRRWAFF
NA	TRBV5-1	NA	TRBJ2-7	TGCGCCAGCAGTTCAGCGAGGGAGCAGTACTTC	CASSSAREQYF
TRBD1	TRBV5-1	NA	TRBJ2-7	TGCGCCAGCAGCTTGGAGGGGGCCCCTGGCTCCTACGAGCAGTACTTC	CASSLEGAPGSYEQYF
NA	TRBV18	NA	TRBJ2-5	TGTGCCAGCTCACCCGGCTATTCTAGCGATGAGACCCAGTACTTC	CASSPGYSSDETQYF
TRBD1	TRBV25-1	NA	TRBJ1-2	TGTGCCAGCAGTGGGACAGGGATGAACTATGGCTACACCTTC	CASSGTGMNYGYTF
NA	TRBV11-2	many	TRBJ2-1	TGTGCCAGCAGCCCCTACCTTGAGCAGTTCTTC	CASSPYLEQFF
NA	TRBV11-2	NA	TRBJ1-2	TGTGCCAGCAGCCTCATTAAGGGGCCTCTGGGGAACTATGGCTACACCTTC	CASSLIKGPLGNYGYTF
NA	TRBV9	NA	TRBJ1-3	TGTGCCAGCAGCCGGGGGGGAGTCTCTGGAAACACCATATATTTT	CASSRGGVSGNTIYF
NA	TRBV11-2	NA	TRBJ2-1	TGTGCCAGCAGAGATCCAGGGGCCAGAGAGCAGTTCTTC	CASRDPGAREQFF
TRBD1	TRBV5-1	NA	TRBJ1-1	TGCGCCAGCAGCCAATGGGGACAGAAGAACACTGAAGCTTTCTTT	CASSQWGQKNTEAFF
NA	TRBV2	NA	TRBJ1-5	TGTGCCAGCAGTGAAGCCAGGGGCGGGCAGCCCCAGCATTTT	CASSEARGGQPQHF
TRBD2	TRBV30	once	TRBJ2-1	TGTGGACTAGCGGGGAACAATGAGCAGTTCTTC	CGLAGNNEQFF
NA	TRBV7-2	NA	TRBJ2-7	TGTGCCAGCAGCTTCTTCTACGAGCAGTACTTC	CASSFFYEQYF
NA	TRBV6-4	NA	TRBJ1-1	TGTGCCAGCAGTGGGAGCATGAACACTGAAGCTTTCTTT	CASSGSMNTEAFF
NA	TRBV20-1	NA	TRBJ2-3	TGCAGTGCCGCAAGAGAAACGCAGTATTTT	CSAARETQYF
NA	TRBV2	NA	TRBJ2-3	TGTGCCAGCGGTTGGGAGGGGGGCACAGATACGCAGTATTTT	CASGWEGGTDTQYF
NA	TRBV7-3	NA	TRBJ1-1	TGTGCCAGCAGCTTAGGGCGGGGGAACACTGAAGCTTTCTTT	CASSLGRGNTEAFF
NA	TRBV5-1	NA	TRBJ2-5	TGCGCCAGCAGCTTGAGGCACGGGGAGACCCAGTACTTC	CASSLRHGETQYF
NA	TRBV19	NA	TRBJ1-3	TGTGCCAGTACGCCAGGGCTCGCTGGAAACACCATATATTTT	CASTPGLAGNTIYF
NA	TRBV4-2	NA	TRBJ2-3	TGTGCCAGCAGCCAAGATCTATCGGATACGCAGTATTTT	CASSQDLSDTQYF
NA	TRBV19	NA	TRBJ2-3	TGTGCCAGTAGTATAGCCAGGGCTGGAGATACGCAGTATTTT	CASSIARAGDTQYF
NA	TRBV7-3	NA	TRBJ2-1	TGTGCCAGCAGCCGGGGGACAGCCTACAATGAGCAGTTCTTC	CASSRGTAYNEQFF
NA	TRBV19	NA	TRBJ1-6	TGTGCCAGTAGTATAGTACCGGGGTCCGGGAATTCACCCCTCCACTTT	CASSIVPGSGNSPLHF
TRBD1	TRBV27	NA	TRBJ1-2	TGTGCCAGCAGTCCCGGTGGGTGGACAGGCCATAGGTATGGCTACACCTTC	CASSPGGWTGHRYGYTF
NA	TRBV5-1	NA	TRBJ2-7	TGCGCCAGCAGCCCGCTTTTCAGTGACTCCTACGAGCAGTACTTC	CASSPLFSDSYEQYF
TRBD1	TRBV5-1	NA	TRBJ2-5	TGCGCCAGCAGCTTGGCGGACAGGGTGGAGACCCAGTACTTC	CASSLADRVETQYF
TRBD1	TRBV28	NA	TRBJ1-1	TGTGCCAGCAGTTCGCACACAGGGGTACGAGCTGAAGCTTTCTTT	CASSSHTGVRAEAFF
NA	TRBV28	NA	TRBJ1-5	TGTGCCAGCAGTTTAGGGGGCTTTGGTCAGCCCCAGCATTTT	CASSLGGFGQPQHF
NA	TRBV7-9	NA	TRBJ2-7	TGTGCCAGCAGCTTATCCAATGACAGGTGGGGTACTCTCGAGCAGTACTTC	CASSLSNDRWGTLEQYF
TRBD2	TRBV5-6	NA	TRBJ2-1	TGTGCCAGCAGCTTCGGGGGGGTGGGATACAATGAGCAGTTCTTC	CASSFGGVGYNEQFF
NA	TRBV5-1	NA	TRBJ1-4	TGCGCCAGCAGCTTGGGGACAAGGGAAAAACTGTTTTTT	CASSLGTREKLFF
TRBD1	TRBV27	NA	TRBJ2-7	TGTGCCAGCAGTTTACTGGGACAGGGGTACGAGCAGTACTTC	CASSLLGQGYEQYF
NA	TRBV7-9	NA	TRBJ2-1	TGTGCCAGCAGCGACCGACGGGGGGCCCACCCAACGCAGTTCTTC	CASSDRRGAHPTQFF
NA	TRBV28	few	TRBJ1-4	TGTGCCAGCAGTTCGAGTAATGAAAAACTGTTTTTT	CASSSSNEKLFF
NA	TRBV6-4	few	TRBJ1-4	TGTGCCAGCAGTGATCCGAGGACACCGGAGACGTTTTTT	CASSDPRTPETFF
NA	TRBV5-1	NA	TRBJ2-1	TGCGCCAGCCAAATCGAGGGCGACAATGAGCAGTTCTTC	CASQIEGDNEQFF
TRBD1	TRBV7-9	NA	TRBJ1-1	TGTGCCAGCAGCCTGGAGAACAGGGGATCTTTCTTT	CASSLENRGSFF
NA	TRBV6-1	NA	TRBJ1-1	TGTGCCAGCAGTCGGACAGCCATGAACACTGAAGCTTTCTTT	CASSRTAMNTEAFF
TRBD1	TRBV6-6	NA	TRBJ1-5	TGTGCCAGCACTAAGACAGGGTGGGCTCAGCCCCAGCATTTT	CASTKTGWAQPQHF
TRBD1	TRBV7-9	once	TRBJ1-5	TGTGCCAGCAGCTTGGACAGGCTAAATCAGCCCCAGCATTTT	CASSLDRLNQPQHF
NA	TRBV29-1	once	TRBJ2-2	TGCAGCGTTGTTCCTCAGGGTGCCACCGGGGAGCTGTTTTTT	CSVVPQGATGELFF
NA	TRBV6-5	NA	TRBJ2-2	TGTGCCAGCAGCCGCGACACTTACACCGGGGAGCTGTTTTTT	CASSRDTYTGELFF
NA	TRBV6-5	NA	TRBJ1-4	TGTGCCAGCAGTTTAGCCGGGATACTGGGTGAAAAACTGTTTTTT	CASSLAGILGEKLFF
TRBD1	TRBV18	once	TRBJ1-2	TGTGCCAGCTCACCGGACAGGGAGAACTATGGCTACACCTTC	CASSPDRENYGYTF
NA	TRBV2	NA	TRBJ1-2	TGTGCCAGCAGTGGAACAGAAACCTATGGCTACACCTTC	CASSGTETYGYTF
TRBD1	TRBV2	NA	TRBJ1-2	TGTGCCAGCAGTGGGACAGGGGATGGCTACACCTTC	CASSGTGDGYTF
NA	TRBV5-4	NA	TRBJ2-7	TGTGCCAGCAGCCTCGGACAGTCCTACGAGCAGTACTTC	CASSLGQSYEQYF